A single sample gave rise to the 11 T cell receptor beta chains below, sequenced in a study of cytomegalovirus exposure and HLA in healthy donors. A multiplex PCR was run with 60 Vbeta primers and 13 Jbeta primers. Produced via immunoSEQ multiplex PCR; TCRdb's table is partial and in-frame only. The sample carries fewer than 200,000 clones, around 85% recorded once. Sample: PBMCs. The receptors come from a human donor in good health.

The chain uses TRBV27 and TRBJ1-1, with D perhaps TRBD1 (6 bases). The CDR3 sequence is 13 residues long. The V gene's germline CDR1 is MNHEY and CDR2 SMNVEV (reference sequence). The ends were cut back, 3 bases at V and 1 base at J, with 6 bases in the middle. The CDR3 DNA is TGTGCCAGCAGTTTGGACAGGAACACTGAAGCTTTCTTT. This encodes CASSLDRNTEAFF.

The chain couples TRBV5-1 to TRBJ1-6; weak D call: TRBD1 (5 bases). The CDR3 totals 15 residues. Germline V gene data show CDR1 as SGHRS and CDR2 as YFSETQ. Trimming took off 0 bases at V and 6 bases at J, with 10 bases between the two ends. In nucleotides, the CDR3 is TGCGCCAGCAGCTTGGATCCAGGGCGTAATTCACCCCTCCACTTT. This encodes CASSLDPGRNSPLHF.

This clone was observed a few times. The chain couples TRBV29-1 to TRBJ1-2; tentatively, D is TRBD1 (5 bases). The germline CDR1 and CDR2 sequences are SQVTM and ANQGSEA. This CDR3 has 16 amino acids. Trimming pared 5 bases from V and 3 bases from J, leaving 22 bases between. This chain's CDR3 is CSVSTGAPLSYYGYTF. CDR3 sequence (DNA): TGCAGCGTTTCTACAGGAGCACCCCTAAGCTACTATGGCTACACCTTC.

The J gene is TRBJ1-2, the V gene TRBV11-1; 10 nucleotides match TRBD1. Trimming took 6 bases from V and 4 from J; bases not matched to a gene: 5. There are 14 residues in the CDR3. Germline V lookup: CDR1 SGHAT, CDR2 FQDESV (reference sequence). Written as DNA, the CDR3 is TGTGCCAGCAGTCGGGACAGGGGTGGCTATGGCTACACCTTC. Protein: CASSRDRGGYGYTF. The variable domain in full, with the rest retrieved from reference TRBV11-1 and TRBJ1-2, is EAEVAQSPRYKITEKSQAVAFWCDPISGHATLYWYRQILGQGPELLVQFQDESVVDDSQLPKDRFSAERLKGVDSTLKIQPAELGDSAMYLCASSRDRGGYGYTFGSGTRLTVV.

The J gene is TRBJ2-3, the V gene TRBV6-5; D gene unclear. CDR3 size: 13 residues. Germline-derived CDR1 and CDR2 are MNHEY and SVGAGI. Trimming took off 4 bases at V and 2 bases at J, with 7 bases between the two ends. This chain's CDR3 is CASSSLDTDTQYF. As DNA, the CDR3 is TGTGCCAGCAGTTCCCTAGACACAGATACGCAGTATTTT.

The V call is TRBV5-1, the J call TRBJ2-3; a possible D gene is TRBD1 (5 bases). V was pared by 0 bases and J by 3 bases, with 11 bases between. CDR1 and CDR2 (germline): SGHRS, YFSETQ. This CDR3 comprises 15 residues. The CDR3 loop reads CASSLEGQGTDTQYF. For the CDR3, the DNA is TGCGCCAGCAGCTTGGAAGGACAAGGGACAGATACGCAGTATTTT.

The chain joins TRBV5-1 to TRBJ2-7, with D perhaps TRBD2 (5 bases). Germline V gives CDR1 SGHRS, CDR2 YFSETQ. The CDR3 runs to 14 residues. V was pared by 4 bases and J by 0 bases, with 11 bases between. The CDR3 DNA sequence: TGCGCCAGCAGCCCCCGGAGCGGCTCCTACGAGCAGTACTTC. Encoded protein: CASSPRSGSYEQYF.

The chain links TRBV19 to TRBJ2-7; possible D gene TRBD2, 6 bases. Between the trimmed V and J ends, which lost 5 bases and 3 bases, there was a span of 14 bases. This CDR3 is built from 14 residues. Germline lookup yields CDR1 LNHDA and CDR2 SQIVND (reference sequence). The DNA for the CDR3 is TGTGCCAGTAGTTCTGGAGGGGACCGCTACGAGCAGTACTTC. Translating it yields CASSSGGDRYEQYF.

V usage is TRBV10-2 and J usage is TRBJ2-2, with D perhaps matching TRBD1 (6 bases). The V and J ends lost 5 bases and 0 bases respectively, with 10 bases between them. Germline assignment: CDR1 WSHSY and CDR2 SAAADI. This CDR3 has 15 residues. The CDR3 here is CASSLQGPNTGELFF. The CDR3 DNA reads as TGCGCCAGCAGTCTACAGGGTCCGAACACCGGGGAGCTGTTTTTT.

V is TRBV7-2 and J is TRBJ2-3, with TRBD2 as a possible D gene (7 bases). The germline CDR1 and CDR2 sequences are SGHTA and FQGNSA. CDR3 length equals 12 residues. The V end was cut by 6 bases, the J end by 5 bases, with 9 bases between. CDR3 sequence: CASSRGGDTQYF. CDR3 nucleotides: TGTGCCAGCAGTAGGGGGGGAGATACGCAGTATTTT.

The genes are TRBV9 and TRBJ1-4, with a possible D match to TRBD1 (5 bases). The length of the CDR3 is 13 residues. Germline-derived CDR1 and CDR2 are SGDLS and YYNGEE. V lost 4 bases to trimming and J lost 8 bases, with 12 bases between them. The CDR3 sequence: CASSSGLAEKLFF. The CDR3 DNA reads TGTGCCAGCAGCTCGGGACTTGCCGAAAAACTGTTTTTT.